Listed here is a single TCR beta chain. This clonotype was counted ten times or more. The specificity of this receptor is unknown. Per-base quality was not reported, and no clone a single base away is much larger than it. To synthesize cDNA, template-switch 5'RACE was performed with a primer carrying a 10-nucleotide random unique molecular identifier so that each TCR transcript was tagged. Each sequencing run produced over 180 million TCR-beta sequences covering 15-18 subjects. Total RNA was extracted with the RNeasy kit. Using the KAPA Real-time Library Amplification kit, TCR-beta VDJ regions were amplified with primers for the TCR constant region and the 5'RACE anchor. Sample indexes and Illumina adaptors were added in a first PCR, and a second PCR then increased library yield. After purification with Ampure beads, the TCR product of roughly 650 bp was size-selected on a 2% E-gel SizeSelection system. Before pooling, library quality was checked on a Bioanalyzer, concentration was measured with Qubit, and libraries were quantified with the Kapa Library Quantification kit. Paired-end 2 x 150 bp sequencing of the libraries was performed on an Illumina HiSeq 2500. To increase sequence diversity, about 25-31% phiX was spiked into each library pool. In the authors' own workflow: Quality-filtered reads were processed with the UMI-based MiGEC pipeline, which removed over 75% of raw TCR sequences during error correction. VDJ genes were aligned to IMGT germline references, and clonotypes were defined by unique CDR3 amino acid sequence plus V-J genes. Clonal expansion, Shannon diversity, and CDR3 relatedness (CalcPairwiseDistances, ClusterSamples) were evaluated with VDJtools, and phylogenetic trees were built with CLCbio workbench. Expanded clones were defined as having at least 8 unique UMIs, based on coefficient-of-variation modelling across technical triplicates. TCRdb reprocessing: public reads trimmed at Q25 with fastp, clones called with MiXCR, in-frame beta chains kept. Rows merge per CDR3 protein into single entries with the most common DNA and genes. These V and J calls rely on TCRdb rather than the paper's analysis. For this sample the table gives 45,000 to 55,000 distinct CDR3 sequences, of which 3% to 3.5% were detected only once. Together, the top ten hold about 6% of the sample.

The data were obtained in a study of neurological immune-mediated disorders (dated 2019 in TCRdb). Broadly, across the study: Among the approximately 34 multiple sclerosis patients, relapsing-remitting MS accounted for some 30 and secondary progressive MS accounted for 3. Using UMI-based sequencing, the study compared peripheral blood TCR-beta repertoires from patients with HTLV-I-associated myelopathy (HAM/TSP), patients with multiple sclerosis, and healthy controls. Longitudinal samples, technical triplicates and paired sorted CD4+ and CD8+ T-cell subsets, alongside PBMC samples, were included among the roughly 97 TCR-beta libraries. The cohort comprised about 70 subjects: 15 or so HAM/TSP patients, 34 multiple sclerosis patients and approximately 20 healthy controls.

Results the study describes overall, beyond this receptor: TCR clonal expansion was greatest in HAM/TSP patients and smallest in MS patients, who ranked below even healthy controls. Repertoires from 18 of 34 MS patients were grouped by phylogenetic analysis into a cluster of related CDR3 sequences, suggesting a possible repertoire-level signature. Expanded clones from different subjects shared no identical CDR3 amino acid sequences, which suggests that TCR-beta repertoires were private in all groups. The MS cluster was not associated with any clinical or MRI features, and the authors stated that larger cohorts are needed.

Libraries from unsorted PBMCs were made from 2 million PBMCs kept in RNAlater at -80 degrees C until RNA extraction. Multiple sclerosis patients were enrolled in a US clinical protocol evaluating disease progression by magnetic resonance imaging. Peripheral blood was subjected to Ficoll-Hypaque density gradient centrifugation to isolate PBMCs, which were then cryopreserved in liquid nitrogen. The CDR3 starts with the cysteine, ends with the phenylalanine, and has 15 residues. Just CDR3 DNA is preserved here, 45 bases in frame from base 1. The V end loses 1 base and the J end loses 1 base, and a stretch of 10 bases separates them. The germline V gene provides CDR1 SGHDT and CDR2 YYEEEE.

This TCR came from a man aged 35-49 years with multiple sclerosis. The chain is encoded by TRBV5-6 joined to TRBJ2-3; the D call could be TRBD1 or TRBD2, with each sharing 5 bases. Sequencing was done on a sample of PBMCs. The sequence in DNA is TGTGCCAGCAGCTTGAGCCAGGGAGGCACAGATACGCAGTATTTT. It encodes CASSLSQGGTDTQYF.